Each of the 15 T cell receptor beta chains below was sequenced from the same sample in a study of tumor-infiltrating lymphocytes in primary liver carcinoma (TCRdb year 2017). Sequenced using an Illumina HiSeq 2500. Using a constant-region primer and ProtoScript II reverse transcriptase, TCRbeta-specific cDNA was reverse-transcribed from around 500 ng total RNA. Construction of the TCRbeta libraries relied on three nested rounds of multiplex PCR, following a slightly modified ARM-PCR procedure. Multiplex TRBV1-TRBV30 forward primers and a Cbeta reverse primer were used in the first two PCR rounds, each of which was run for approximately 9 cycles. TCRdb took the public reads, trimmed them with fastp at Q25, ran MiXCR for clone calling and kept in-frame beta chains. Each CDR3 protein gets just one entry, which takes the most common genes and DNA from the rows behind it. Counted in this sample were about 64,000 distinct CDR3 sequences; around 69% of them appeared once. The ten largest account for 40% to 45% of the sample.

Total RNA and DNA were co-extracted without cell sorting from roughly 20-30 mg of bulk tissue using the AllPrep DNA/RNA mini kit. The source material was liver tumor tissue from sampling region 4. The sample's cell subset or site, from its label and the paper: tumor region T4, right-lateral pole. These receptors were obtained from a man aged 40-55 years with primary liver carcinoma and hepatitis B virus infection.

This chain connects TRBV11-2 to TRBJ1-1, with TRBD1 as a possible D gene (6 bases). V lost 9 bases, J lost 4 bases, and 24 bases lay in between. Germline-derived CDR1 and CDR2 are SGHAT and FQNNGV. This CDR3 is built from 16 residues. The CDR3 here is CASSRGMAGVFTEAFF. DNA for the CDR3: TGTGCCAGTAGTCGAGGTATGGCAGGGGTCTTCACTGAAGCTTTCTTT.

The table lists this clonotype with a few counts. This chain links TRBV6-6 with TRBJ2-7; D gene ambiguous. The J call is doubtful: the DNA matches TRBJ2-1 better. Germline V CDR1 and CDR2: MNHNY, SVGAGI (reference sequence). CDR3 length: 14 amino acids. The CDR3 nucleotides are TGTGCCAGCAGTTACTCTGGCAGGTTCGGCGAGCAGTTCTTC. This encodes CASSYSGRFGEQFF.

This clonotype was detected only a few times. This may stem from a read error, because a much larger clone lies one nucleotide away. The chain uses TRBV6-2 or TRBV6-3 and TRBJ2-7; D gene uncertain. The germline gives CDR1 MNHEY, CDR2 SVGEGT. CDR3 length: 11 amino acids. Trimming removed 11 bases from V and 3 bases from J, with 11 bases in between. CDR3 residues: CAGSADYEQYF. As DNA, the CDR3 is TGTGCCGGGTCGGCGGACTACGAGCAGTACTTC.

In the case of this clonotype: It is likely a read error, because the conserved phenylalanine at the end of the CDR3 is missing. The chain has TRBV2 and TRBJ2-3, with 7 bases that match TRBD2. The CDR3 is made up of 16 amino acids. Germline assignment: CDR1 SNHLY and CDR2 FYNNEI. V dropped 10 bases and J dropped 2; count of bases not matched to a gene: 15. The CDR3 is CAIRSLAERYTDTQYL. CDR3 nucleotides: TGTGCCATCAGGTCGCTAGCGGAGCGATACACAGATACGCAGTATCTT.

In the case of this clonotype: The germline gene is not matched at one end of the junction; a read error may be the cause. The CDR3 bases are TGTGGCATCAGTGAGTGGATAGGGTCACTTCATGCCAAAAACATTCAGTACTTC. This sequence encodes CGISEWIGSLHAKNIQYF. The V and J genes are TRBV10-3 and TRBJ2-4; D unclear. Per the germline V gene, CDR1 is ENHRY and CDR2 is SYGVKD. The CDR3 runs 18 residues.

This chain connects TRBV11-2 to TRBJ1-2, with 9 bases that match TRBD1. Germline CDR1 is SGHAT and CDR2 is FQNNGV. The junction had 17 bases not matched to a gene; V was cut back by 7 bases and J by 11 bases. The CDR3 is 15 amino acids. This CDR3 reads CASNYTGGSSPGYTF. Here the CDR3 DNA reads TGTGCCAGCAACTATACAGGGGGCTCCTCCCCGGGGTACACCTTC.

J is TRBJ2-3 and V is TRBV29-1; no reliable D call. Germline assignment: CDR1 SQVTM and CDR2 ANQGSEA. The CDR3 totals 16 residues. CDR3: CNVAGVDGRSTDTQYF. In DNA, the CDR3 is TGCAATGTCGCTGGAGTGGACGGACGTAGCACAGATACGCAGTATTTT.

Regarding this clonotype: Compared with germline, one end of the junction differs, possibly owing to a read error. The chain recombines TRBV11-2 with TRBJ2-1; the D gene is possibly TRBD2 (6 bases). The CDR3 is made up of 13 amino acids. The germline CDR1 and CDR2 sequences are SGHAT and FQNNGV. DNA of the CDR3: TGTGCCAACAGCTTAGATCAGCTAGCGATGGGCTTCTTC. Translating gives CANSLDQLAMGFF.

Regarding this clonotype: The CDR3 ends on some other residue instead of the conserved phenylalanine or tryptophan, so this is likely a read error. The chain uses TRBV29-1 and TRBJ2-2, with TRBD2 matching over 11 bases. Germline loops: CDR1 SQVTM, CDR2 ANQGSEA. Trimming cost V 4 bases and J 0 bases; bases outside gene matches: 4. This CDR3 contains 16 residues. For the CDR3, the DNA is TGCAGCGTTGCGGGACTAGCGGTAACGAACACCGGGGAGCTGTTTTTG. Its protein is CSVAGLAVTNTGELFL.

This chain uses TRBV11-1 with TRBJ2-3, with D perhaps being TRBD1 or TRBD2 (5 bases each). The CDR3 is made up of 19 amino acids. V lost 4 bases, J lost 5 bases, and 28 bases lay in between. CDR1 is SGHAT, CDR2 FQDESV, per germline (reference sequence). The CDR3 sequence: CASSSGGNSVGARIDTQYF. Written as DNA, the CDR3 is TGTGCCAGCAGCTCTGGGGGAAACTCCGTTGGAGCCCGCATAGATACGCAGTATTTT. Variable domain in full (rest from reference TRBV11-1 and TRBJ2-3): EAEVAQSPRYKITEKSQAVAFWCDPISGHATLYWYRQILGQGPELLVQFQDESVVDDSQLPKDRFSAERLKGVDSTLKIQPAELGDSAMYLCASSSGGNSVGARIDTQYFGPGTRLTVL.

Note on this clonotype: This could be a read error, since a much larger clone is one nucleotide away. The CDR3 does not end in the conserved phenylalanine or tryptophan, so this is likely a read error. V usage is TRBV28 and J usage is TRBJ1-5; D is possibly TRBD1 (5 bases). The CDR3 runs 15 residues. V lost 4 bases and J 8 bases, leaving 18 bases between the germline ends. CDR1 is MDHEN, CDR2 SYDVKM, per germline. This chain's CDR3 is CASSSPQGPGEPQHY. CDR3 in DNA: TGTGCCAGCAGTTCTCCCCAGGGCCCCGGCGAGCCCCAGCATTAT.

There are a few counts of this clonotype. A read error may explain this, as a much larger clone is one base away. The chain links TRBV12-3 or TRBV12-4 to TRBJ2-5; D might be TRBD1 (6 bases). The V end was cut by 0 bases, the J end by 4 bases, with 6 bases between. The CDR3 contains 13 residues. CDR3 region: CASSLAGAETQYF. The CDR3 nucleotides are TGTGCCAGCAGTTTAGCGGGGGCAGAGACCCAGTACTTC.

This clonotype was counted once. The J gene is TRBJ2-1, the V gene TRBV11-2, with 7 bases lining up with TRBD2. The CDR3 consists of 15 residues. Germline values: CDR1 SGHAT, CDR2 FQNNGV. After removal of 2 bases from V and 15 bases from J, the junction contained 16 bases not matched to a gene. CDR3 region: CASSLRAGVGWESFF. The CDR3 DNA is TGTGCCAGCAGCTTACGTGCGGGAGTGGGCTGGGAGTCGTTCTTC.

A remark on this clonotype: The conserved phenylalanine or tryptophan is not found at the CDR3 terminus, so this likely reflects a read error. The J gene is TRBJ1-5, the V gene TRBV19; no clear D. Germline CDR1 reads LNHDA; CDR2 reads SQIVND (reference sequence). This CDR3 comprises 15 residues. CDR3 in DNA: TGTGCCAGTAGTATAGTCGGGGATAGCAATCAGCCTCAGCATTCT. It codes for CASSIVGDSNQPQHS.

A word on this clonotype: One base away lies a much larger clone, so this may be a sequencing read error. V is TRBV5-5 and J is TRBJ2-1; 7 nucleotides agree with TRBD1. Per the germline V gene, CDR1 is SGHKS and CDR2 is YYEKEE (reference sequence). This CDR3 comprises 15 residues. The CDR3 nucleotides are TGTGACAGCAGCGGACAGGTGAGCTCCTACAATGAGCAGTTCTTC. Protein sequence: CDSSGQVSSYNEQFF.